The 4 T cell receptor beta chains in this list originate from one sample, sequenced in a study of cytomegalovirus exposure and HLA in healthy donors. Amplification used 60 Vbeta primers and 13 Jbeta primers. Sequencing was performed with immunoSEQ multiplex PCR; in TCRdb, only in-frame clones are kept and a portion is missing. Of around 150,000 clones in the sample, roughly 79% were seen once. Sequenced sample: PBMCs. These receptors came from a male donor in good health and CMV-seropositive.

The gene calls are TRBV6-1 and TRBJ1-5; TRBD1 matches at 7 bases. V gave up 2 bases and J gave up 4 bases; unmatched junction bases: 5. Looked up from germline, CDR1 is MNHNS and CDR2 is SASEGT. The CDR3 has 15 amino acids. DNA for the CDR3: TGTGCCAGCAGTGAACCAGGGACAGTTAATCAGCCCCAGCATTTT. Residues: CASSEPGTVNQPQHF.

This clone was seen only a few times. The chain has TRBV2 and TRBJ1-1, with no clear D. The CDR3 covers 13 residues. Trimming took off 4 bases at V and 0 bases at J, with 6 bases between the two ends. The germline CDR1 and CDR2 sequences are SNHLY and FYNNEI. CDR3 bases: TGTGCCAGCAGTGGCGCGATGAACACTGAAGCTTTCTTT. The encoded protein is CASSGAMNTEAFF. Variable domain in full (rest from reference TRBV2 and TRBJ1-1): EPEVTQTPSHQVTQMGQEVILRCVPISNHLYFYWYRQILGQKVEFLVSFYNNEISEKSEIFDDQFSVERPDGSNFTLKIRSTKLEDSAMYFCASSGAMNTEAFFGQGTRLTVV.

This chain connects TRBV2 to TRBJ2-3; D might be TRBD2 (5 bases). This CDR3 comprises 14 residues. Germline CDR1 reads SNHLY; CDR2 reads FYNNEI. Trimming shortened V by 5 bases and J by 2 bases, and 11 bases separated the two germline ends. CDR3 region: CASSPRGITDTQYF. For the CDR3, the DNA is TGTGCCAGCAGTCCTCGGGGAATCACAGATACGCAGTATTTT.

The chain has TRBV30 and TRBJ1-6; 9 nucleotides align to TRBD1. This CDR3 is 14 amino acids long. Unmatched junction bases numbered 5, after V lost 5 bases and J lost 6 bases. Per germline, CDR1 GTSNPN and CDR2 SVGIG (reference sequence). CDR3 loop: CAWDRDRANSPLHF. The DNA for the CDR3 is TGTGCCTGGGACCGGGACAGGGCTAATTCACCCCTCCACTTT.